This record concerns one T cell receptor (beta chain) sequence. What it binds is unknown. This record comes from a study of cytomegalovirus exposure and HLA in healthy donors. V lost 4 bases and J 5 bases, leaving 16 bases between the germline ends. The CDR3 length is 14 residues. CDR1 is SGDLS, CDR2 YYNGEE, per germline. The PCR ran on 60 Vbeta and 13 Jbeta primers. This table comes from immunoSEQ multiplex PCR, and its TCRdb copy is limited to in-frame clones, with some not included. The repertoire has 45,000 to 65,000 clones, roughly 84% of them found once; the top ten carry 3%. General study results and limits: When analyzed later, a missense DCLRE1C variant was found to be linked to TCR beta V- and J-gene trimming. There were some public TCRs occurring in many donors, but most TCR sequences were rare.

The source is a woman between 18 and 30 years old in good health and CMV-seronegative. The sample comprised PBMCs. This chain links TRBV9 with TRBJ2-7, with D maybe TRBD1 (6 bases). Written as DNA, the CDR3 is TGTGCCAGCAGCACACGGCCCAACAGGGACGAGCAGTACTTC. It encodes CASSTRPNRDEQYF. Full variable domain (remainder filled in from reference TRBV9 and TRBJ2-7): DSGVTQTPKHLITATGQRVTLRCSPRSGDLSVYWYQQSLDQGLQFLIQYYNGEERAKGNILERFSAQQFPDLHSELNLSSLELGDSALYFCASSTRPNRDEQYFGPGTRLTVT.